A selection of T cell receptor beta chains follows, all from one sample in a study of blood T cell repertoires in COVID-19. Profiling relied on immunoSEQ multiplex PCR, and the TCRdb table lists in-frame clones only, not all of them. The repertoire holds about 160,000 clones, with about 80% as singletons. Sequenced material: peripheral blood. Receptors were obtained from a woman aged 40 to 50 with COVID-19, enrolled during active disease. Both conserved end residues are part of each CDR3. The D gene is left open where the match is weak. Rows may omit the clone size; those that give it use once, few, many or a size class.

abundance: NA; j_gene: TRBJ2-1; d_gene: NA; v_gene: TRBV18; CDR3aa: CASSPREEQFF; CDR3nt: TGTGCCAGCTCACCCAGGGAAGAGCAGTTCTTC
abundance: NA; j_gene: TRBJ2-7; d_gene: TRBD2; v_gene: TRBV28; CDR3aa: CASSSLRLAESSYEQYF; CDR3nt: TGTGCCAGCAGTTCCCTCCGACTAGCGGAAAGCTCCTACGAGCAGTACTTC
abundance: NA; j_gene: TRBJ1-5; d_gene: NA; v_gene: TRBV7-2; CDR3aa: CASSPDGGQPQHF; CDR3nt: TGTGCCAGCAGCCCGGACGGGGGTCAGCCCCAGCATTTT
abundance: few; j_gene: TRBJ1-5; d_gene: NA; v_gene: TRBV19; CDR3aa: CASSFQGSNQPQHF; CDR3nt: TGTGCCAGTAGTTTTCAGGGGTCAAATCAGCCCCAGCATTTT
abundance: NA; j_gene: TRBJ1-1; d_gene: NA; v_gene: TRBV19; CDR3aa: CASSIPPNTEAFF; CDR3nt: TGTGCCAGTAGTATTCCTCCGAACACTGAAGCTTTCTTT
abundance: NA; j_gene: TRBJ2-1; d_gene: TRBD2; v_gene: TRBV19; CDR3aa: CASTAGGPRPYNEQFF; CDR3nt: TGTGCCAGTACAGCGGGAGGGCCACGGCCCTACAATGAGCAGTTCTTC
abundance: NA; j_gene: TRBJ2-7; d_gene: NA; v_gene: TRBV2; CDR3aa: CASSVPGLTSDEQYF; CDR3nt: TGTGCCAGCAGTGTTCCGGGACTCACAAGCGACGAGCAGTACTTC
abundance: few; j_gene: TRBJ2-3; d_gene: NA; v_gene: TRBV10-3; CDR3aa: CAISERQDGTDTQYF; CDR3nt: TGTGCCATCAGTGAAAGACAGGATGGCACAGATACGCAGTATTTT
abundance: once; j_gene: TRBJ2-7; d_gene: NA; v_gene: TRBV5-1; CDR3aa: CASSLEGLYEQYF; CDR3nt: TGCGCCAGCAGCTTGGAGGGACTTTACGAGCAGTACTTC
abundance: NA; j_gene: TRBJ2-1; d_gene: TRBD2; v_gene: TRBV9; CDR3aa: CASSAPGLAGWEQFF; CDR3nt: TGTGCCAGCAGCGCCCCGGGACTAGCGGGATGGGAGCAGTTCTTC
abundance: NA; j_gene: TRBJ2-3; d_gene: TRBD1; v_gene: TRBV5-1; CDR3aa: CAPFEGNRGLWEDTQYF; CDR3nt: TGCGCTCCGTTTGAGGGAAACAGGGGGCTGTGGGAAGATACGCAGTATTTT
abundance: NA; j_gene: TRBJ2-1; d_gene: TRBD1; v_gene: TRBV6-1; CDR3aa: CASSEAGTGGNEQFF; CDR3nt: TGTGCCAGCAGTGAAGCGGGGACAGGGGGCAATGAGCAGTTCTTC
abundance: NA; j_gene: TRBJ2-7; d_gene: NA; v_gene: TRBV27; CDR3aa: CASSFARDSFEQYF; CDR3nt: TGTGCCAGCAGTTTCGCTCGGGACTCCTTCGAGCAGTACTTC
abundance: NA; j_gene: TRBJ2-2; d_gene: NA; v_gene: TRBV2; CDR3aa: CASTAMSTGELFF; CDR3nt: TGTGCCAGCACCGCCATGAGCACCGGGGAGCTGTTTTTT
abundance: many; j_gene: TRBJ1-2; d_gene: NA; v_gene: TRBV27; CDR3aa: CASSLEKGGNGYTF; CDR3nt: TGTGCCAGCAGTTTGGAGAAGGGAGGCAATGGCTACACCTTC
abundance: NA; j_gene: TRBJ2-5; d_gene: NA; v_gene: TRBV24-1; CDR3aa: CATSIAETQYF; CDR3nt: TGTGCCACCAGTATTGCGGAGACCCAGTACTTC
abundance: NA; j_gene: TRBJ2-7; d_gene: TRBD1; v_gene: TRBV7-2; CDR3aa: CASSFMDRAGEQYF; CDR3nt: TGTGCCAGCAGCTTTATGGACAGGGCGGGCGAGCAGTACTTC
abundance: NA; j_gene: TRBJ2-1; d_gene: TRBD1; v_gene: TRBV11-2; CDR3aa: CASSLGTGAYNEQFF; CDR3nt: TGTGCCAGCAGCTTAGGGACAGGGGCCTACAATGAGCAGTTCTTC
abundance: many; j_gene: TRBJ1-6; d_gene: NA; v_gene: TRBV6-1; CDR3aa: CASSGGAGVSSYNSPLHF; CDR3nt: TGTGCCAGCAGTGGGGGCGCGGGGGTGAGCTCCTATAATTCACCCCTCCACTTT
abundance: NA; j_gene: TRBJ2-7; d_gene: NA; v_gene: TRBV9; CDR3aa: CASSVADRGEQYF; CDR3nt: TGTGCCAGCAGCGTAGCTGACCGGGGAGAGCAGTACTTC
abundance: NA; j_gene: TRBJ1-4; d_gene: TRBD1; v_gene: TRBV7-2; CDR3aa: CASSFIGQGWDEKLFF; CDR3nt: TGTGCCAGCAGCTTCATAGGACAGGGTTGGGACGAAAAACTGTTTTTT
abundance: NA; j_gene: TRBJ2-2; d_gene: TRBD1; v_gene: TRBV24-1; CDR3aa: CATSDGTGVGELFF; CDR3nt: TGTGCCACCAGTGACGGGACAGGGGTAGGGGAGCTGTTTTTT
abundance: NA; j_gene: TRBJ1-5; d_gene: TRBD1; v_gene: TRBV9; CDR3aa: CASSVAGQRDQPQHF; CDR3nt: TGTGCCAGCAGCGTAGCGGGACAGCGCGATCAGCCCCAGCATTTT
abundance: NA; j_gene: TRBJ2-3; d_gene: NA; v_gene: TRBV6-6; CDR3aa: CASSATTRADTQYF; CDR3nt: TGTGCCAGCAGTGCAACCACTAGAGCCGATACGCAGTATTTT
abundance: NA; j_gene: TRBJ1-2; d_gene: TRBD1; v_gene: TRBV7-8; CDR3aa: CASSPRTGGFDGYTF; CDR3nt: TGTGCCAGCAGCCCCAGGACAGGGGGCTTCGATGGCTACACCTTC
abundance: NA; j_gene: TRBJ2-7; d_gene: TRBD1; v_gene: TRBV7-6; CDR3aa: CASSLRTGGVLSYEQYF; CDR3nt: TGTGCCAGCAGCTTACGGACAGGGGGCGTCCTCTCCTACGAGCAGTACTTC
abundance: once; j_gene: TRBJ1-2; d_gene: NA; v_gene: TRBV7-9; CDR3aa: CASSLVGRANYGYTF; CDR3nt: TGTGCCAGCAGCTTAGTCGGGAGAGCTAACTATGGCTACACCTTC
abundance: NA; j_gene: TRBJ1-5; d_gene: TRBD1; v_gene: TRBV6-6; CDR3aa: CASSDRDVSNQPQHF; CDR3nt: TGTGCCAGCAGTGACAGGGACGTCAGCAATCAGCCCCAGCATTTT
abundance: NA; j_gene: TRBJ1-1; d_gene: NA; v_gene: TRBV20-1; CDR3aa: CSASRGATEAFF; CDR3nt: TGCAGTGCTAGTCGTGGGGCCACTGAAGCTTTCTTT
abundance: NA; j_gene: TRBJ2-7; d_gene: TRBD1; v_gene: TRBV6-5; CDR3aa: CASSRDRGYEQYF; CDR3nt: TGTGCCAGCAGTAGGGACAGGGGTTACGAGCAGTACTTC
abundance: once; j_gene: TRBJ2-3; d_gene: TRBD2; v_gene: TRBV4-1; CDR3aa: CASSQEAPTSGGWTQYF; CDR3nt: TGCGCCAGCAGCCAAGAGGCCCCGACTAGCGGGGGTTGGACGCAGTATTTT
abundance: NA; j_gene: TRBJ2-6; d_gene: NA; v_gene: TRBV7-3; CDR3aa: CASSLSGGGRSGANVLTF; CDR3nt: TGTGCCAGCAGCTTATCCGGGGGTGGTCGCTCTGGGGCCAACGTCCTGACTTTC
abundance: NA; j_gene: TRBJ1-2; d_gene: TRBD1; v_gene: TRBV7-6; CDR3aa: CASSLDLTGLYGYTF; CDR3nt: TGTGCCAGCAGCTTAGACTTGACAGGGTTATATGGCTACACCTTC
abundance: NA; j_gene: TRBJ2-1; d_gene: NA; v_gene: TRBV9; CDR3aa: CASSVEQVVYNEQFF; CDR3nt: TGTGCCAGCAGCGTAGAGCAGGTGGTATACAATGAGCAGTTCTTC
abundance: NA; j_gene: TRBJ2-7; d_gene: TRBD1; v_gene: TRBV4-1; CDR3aa: CASSQDWDRLTYEQYF; CDR3nt: TGCGCCAGCAGCCAAGACTGGGACAGGCTTACCTACGAGCAGTACTTC
abundance: NA; j_gene: TRBJ1-5; d_gene: NA; v_gene: TRBV27; CDR3aa: CASSFSGGSNQPQHF; CDR3nt: TGTGCCAGCAGTTTTAGTGGGGGGAGCAATCAGCCCCAGCATTTT
abundance: NA; j_gene: TRBJ1-5; d_gene: NA; v_gene: TRBV5-5; CDR3aa: CASSPLQGRVNQPQHF; CDR3nt: TGTGCCAGCAGCCCGTTACAGGGCAGGGTCAATCAGCCCCAGCATTTT
abundance: NA; j_gene: TRBJ2-2; d_gene: TRBD1; v_gene: TRBV5-3; CDR3aa: CARSPGQGTGELFF; CDR3nt: TGTGCCAGAAGCCCCGGACAGGGAACCGGGGAGCTGTTTTTT
abundance: once; j_gene: TRBJ2-3; d_gene: NA; v_gene: TRBV7-2; CDR3aa: CASSLGTISDTQYF; CDR3nt: TGTGCCAGCAGCTTAGGGACTATCTCGGATACGCAGTATTTT